This T cell receptor (beta chain) came from a study of shared clonotypes between healthy human individuals. Findings and caveats of the study: The expectation was that sequencing depth would affect clonotype sharing among donors. Generally, estimated richness proved larger in naive subsets than it did in memory subsets.

The CDR3 is 19 residues long. V gave up 1 base and J gave up 7 bases; unmatched junction bases: 18. Germline V gene sequence: CDR1 MGHRA, CDR2 YSYEKL. Points on this clone: Its antigen is undetermined.

Assay: immunoSEQ multiplex PCR; the TCRdb copy retains only in-frame clones and omits some. The data show over 2 million clones, approximately 95% seen once. It was CD45RO-negative cells, positively selected for CCR7, that made up naive CD8 cells, with terminally differentiated effector memory CD45RA+ cells excluded. Sequences were obtained from naive CD8+ T cells sorted from blood. This TCR derives from a man aged 18-30 years in good health. This rearrangement joins TRBV4-1 to TRBJ2-1; 8 bases match TRBD2. Here the CDR3 reads CASSQVEIVKLAGNNEQFF. The CDR3 region has the DNA TGCGCCAGCAGCCAAGTGGAAATCGTAAAGCTAGCGGGTAATAATGAGCAGTTCTTC.